The 17 T cell receptor beta chains below all came from one sample that was sequenced in a study of T cell repertoires in cytomegalovirus infection. MiXCR, applied by TCRdb to the reads, yields one record per CDR3 protein. The sample has some 440,000 distinct CDR3 sequences, about 33% seen once. Input material: PBMCs. The receptors originated from a human donor in good health (CMV status not recorded). Some clones in this sample may be carry-over from other donors' samples.

CDR3 coding DNA: TGCAGCGTTGACCCCCCGTCATTACCCGGCTACACCTTC. Protein sequence: CSVDPPSLPGYTF. This sequence joins TRBV29-1 and TRBJ1-2; D ambiguous. The CDR3 loop spans 13 amino acids. CDR1 and CDR2 from the germline V gene are SQVTM and ANQGSEA. Trimming stripped 3 bases from V and 8 bases from J, with 16 bases between.

This chain links TRBV6-2 or TRBV6-3 with TRBJ2-1; the D call may be TRBD1 or TRBD2 (5 bases each). The V and J ends lost 0 bases and 1 base respectively, with 25 bases between them. This CDR3 is built from 21 residues. Germline lookup yields CDR1 MNHEY and CDR2 SVGEGT. The CDR3 region has the DNA TGTGCCAGCAGTTACTCCCAGGACACCGGGGCCTTTACCCCGTCCTACAATGAGCAGTTCTTC. Residues: CASSYSQDTGAFTPSYNEQFF.

This clonotype was seen a handful of times. CDR3 coding DNA: TGTGCCAGCAGCTTAAGTATAACTTACAATGAGCAGTTCTTC. Encoded protein: CASSLSITYNEQFF. V and J are TRBV7-9 and TRBJ2-1; D not certain. This CDR3 region has 14 residues. The ends were cut back, 2 bases at V and 4 bases at J, with 9 bases in the middle. The germline V gene encodes CDR1 SEHNR and CDR2 FQNEAQ (reference sequence).

J is TRBJ2-5 and V is TRBV2; D is possibly TRBD1 (5 bases). The CDR3 is made up of 14 amino acids. The germline V and J ends were trimmed by 4 bases and 2 bases, with 11 bases remaining between them. Germline V gives CDR1 SNHLY, CDR2 FYNNEI. DNA for the CDR3: TGTGCCAGCAGTGGACAGACGAAACAAGAGACCCAGTACTTC. It is translated as CASSGQTKQETQYF.

This clonotype was counted at least ten times. The genes are TRBV7-2 and TRBJ2-5; D remains ambiguous. Per germline, CDR1 SGHTA and CDR2 FQGNSA. The CDR3 contains 15 residues. Trimming cost V 1 base and J 2 bases, with 11 bases left between them. The CDR3 nucleotides are TGTGCCAGCAGCTTAGTGGGTAGAGTACAAGAGACCCAGTACTTC. Amino acid sequence: CASSLVGRVQETQYF.

The chain uses TRBV29-1 and TRBJ2-3; D uncertain. Germline V lookup: CDR1 SQVTM, CDR2 ANQGSEA. The CDR3 totals 12 residues. Deletions cut 4 bases from V and 2 bases from J, with 7 bases between. The DNA for the CDR3 is TGCAGCGTTGGTGCCTCCACAGATACGCAGTATTTT. As protein: CSVGASTDTQYF.

CDR3: CASTGRRSYGYTF. Written as DNA, the CDR3 is TGTGCCAGCACGGGCAGGAGGAGCTATGGCTACACCTTC. The V call is TRBV28, the J call TRBJ1-2; no clear D. Trimming took off 7 bases at V and 4 bases at J, with 13 bases between the two ends. The CDR3 has 13 residues. Germline loops: CDR1 MDHEN, CDR2 SYDVKM.

Only a few counts were recorded for this clonotype. V usage is TRBV27 and J usage is TRBJ2-3, with D perhaps TRBD1 or TRBD2 (5 bases each). Trimming removed 5 bases from V and 3 bases from J, with 15 bases in between. In germline, CDR1 is MNHEY, CDR2 SMNVEV (reference sequence). This CDR3 is built from 15 residues. This CDR3 reads CASSPLGPRTDTQYF. The CDR3 coding sequence is TGTGCCAGCAGTCCGCTGGGACCCCGTACAGATACGCAGTATTTT.

This chain connects TRBV12-3 or TRBV12-4 to TRBJ2-1, with D perhaps matching TRBD2 (6 bases). Trimming took off 6 bases at V and 8 bases at J, with 17 bases between the two ends. The CDR3 loop spans 14 amino acids. In nucleotides, the CDR3 is TGTGCCAGCAGGGGATCGGGAGTTGTACATGAGCAGTTCTTC. This gives the protein CASRGSGVVHEQFF.

There are many counts of this clonotype. J is TRBJ1-1 and V is TRBV7-2; 10 bases fit TRBD1. V trimming: 4 bases; J trimming: 8 bases; junction bases outside the gene matches: 16. CDR3 length: 17 amino acids. The germline V gene encodes CDR1 SGHTA and CDR2 FQGNSA. The CDR3 region has the DNA TGTGCCAGCAGCTACCTAAAGGGGGGACAGGGGACGAGCGAAGCTTTCTTT. It codes for CASSYLKGGQGTSEAFF.

The CDR3 reads CASSINPDRDPSTDTQYF. The CDR3, as DNA: TGTGCCAGTAGTATCAACCCCGACAGGGACCCTAGCACAGATACGCAGTATTTT. The rearrangement uses TRBV19 and TRBJ2-3; 7 bases fit TRBD1. The V gene end was trimmed by 3 bases and the J gene end by 0 bases; junction bases not matched to a gene: 12. This CDR3 has 18 residues. Germline CDR1 and CDR2: LNHDA and SQIVND (reference sequence).

V usage is TRBV20-1 and J usage is TRBJ1-6; possibly TRBD1 for D (5 bases). The CDR3 consists of 17 residues. V lost 3 bases and J lost 7, with 22 bases in between. In germline, CDR1 is DFQATT, CDR2 SNEGSKA (reference sequence). CDR3 sequence: CSARGLERQTTNSPLHF. The CDR3 nucleotides read TGCAGTGCTAGGGGGCTAGAAAGGCAGACAACAAATTCACCCCTCCACTTT.

The gene calls are TRBV5-6 and TRBJ2-2, with D perhaps TRBD1 (6 bases). The CDR3 is made up of 16 amino acids. V was clipped by 1 base and J by 2 bases, with 12 bases between them. Germline CDR1 reads SGHDT; CDR2 reads YYEEEE. This CDR3 reads CASSLLGGRNTGELFF. As DNA, the CDR3 is TGTGCCAGCAGCTTGTTAGGGGGAAGAAACACCGGGGAGCTGTTTTTT. The full variable domain, with the rest looked up from reference TRBV5-6 and TRBJ2-2, is DAGVTQSPTHLIKTRGQQVTLRCSPKSGHDTVSWYQQALGQGPQFIFQYYEEEERQRGNFPDRFSGHQFPNYSSELNVNALLLGDSALYLCASSLLGGRNTGELFFGEGSRLTVL.

The chain is built from TRBV2 and TRBJ2-3; D possibly corresponds to TRBD2 (6 bases). Germline CDR1 is SNHLY and CDR2 is FYNNEI. Trimming stripped 0 bases from V and 0 bases from J, with 10 bases between. This CDR3 has 16 residues. CDR3 coding DNA: TGTGCCAGCAGTGAAGCGGGCGGGGACAGCACAGATACGCAGTATTTT. It translates to CASSEAGGDSTDTQYF.

This clonotype has more than one count but fewer than ten. The chain recombines TRBV7-2 with TRBJ2-1, with 16 bases lining up with TRBD2. Germline V gene data show CDR1 as SGHTA and CDR2 as FQGNSA. The CDR3 runs to 18 residues. Trimming cost V 4 bases and J 3 bases; bases outside gene matches: 6. The CDR3 protein is CASSSPGLAGGHYNEQFF. The CDR3 nucleotides read TGTGCCAGCAGCTCGCCGGGACTAGCGGGGGGGCACTACAATGAGCAGTTCTTC.

As concerns this clonotype: This CDR3 is missing its conserved last phenylalanine or tryptophan, likely due to a read error. The limits of the CDR3 on the DNA are not certain, so only TCRdb's listed CDR3 is given. V gene TRBV15 combines with J gene TRBJ2-1. Germline V gene sequence: CDR1 LNHNV, CDR2 YYDKDF (reference sequence). The CDR3 is 15 residues long, counting both termini. CDR3 amino acids: CATSRDGRSYNEQLL.

With regard to this clonotype: A much larger clone lies one base from this, so it may be a read error. This CDR3 reads CASSFNRDYDSYEQYF. CDR3 bases: TGTGCCAGCAGCTTCAATAGGGACTACGACTCCTACGAGCAGTACTTC. The rearrangement uses TRBV7-2 and TRBJ2-7; TRBD2 agrees at 7 bases. The CDR3 consists of 16 residues. CDR1 and CDR2 (germline): SGHTA, FQGNSA. Trimming removed 3 bases from V and 0 bases from J; junction bases left unmatched: 8.